A selection of T cell receptor beta chains follows, all from one sample in a study of T cell repertoires in cytomegalovirus infection. One entry per CDR3 protein, called by TCRdb with MiXCR from the reads. This sample has about 200,000 distinct CDR3 sequences, with 8% to 10% found just once. The sample consisted of PBMCs. The receptors shown here come from a human donor in good health (CMV status not recorded). Some clones in this sample may be carry-over from other donors' samples. Each CDR3 is given with its conserved first and last residue. D genes are given only for firm matches. Size is omitted from some rows. Given values are once, few, many or a class for expanded clones.

J gene | V gene | D gene | clone size | CDR3 DNA | CDR3 protein
TRBJ1-3 | TRBV7-6 | NA | NA | TGTGCCACCGCCCCAGAGGGTTTTGTTCATTTT | CATAPEGFVHF
TRBJ2-7 | TRBV7-2 | NA | many | TGTGCCAGCAGCCCGACCTCCTACGAGCAGTACTTC | CASSPTSYEQYF
TRBJ2-1 | TRBV12-3/TRBV12-4 | TRBD1 | many | TGTGCCAGCAGGGGGACAGGAGCTGGGAATGAGCAGTTCTTC | CASRGTGAGNEQFF
TRBJ2-1 | TRBV2 | NA | few | TGTGCCAGCAGCCCGAACGGGATTCATGAGCAGTTCTTC | CASSPNGIHEQFF
TRBJ1-1 | TRBV28 | TRBD1 | many | TGTGCCAGCGGATTTGAACAGGGGGAGGACACTGAAGCTTTCTTT | CASGFEQGEDTEAFF
TRBJ1-5 | TRBV28 | NA | many | TGTGCCAGCAGTACAGGACAGCGCGGGAGCAATCAGCCCCAGCATTTT | CASSTGQRGSNQPQHF
TRBJ2-1 | TRBV10-3 | TRBD2 | many | TGTGCCATCAGCCAACTAGCGGGATCCTACAATGAGCAGTTCTTC | CAISQLAGSYNEQFF
TRBJ1-2 | TRBV7-2 | NA | NA | TGTGCCAGCAGCTTCGCCAGGGGAAGTGGTGGCTACACCTTC | CASSFARGSGGYTF
TRBJ2-2 | TRBV6-1 | TRBD1 | many | TGTGCCAGCAGCCGGGACAGGGCGGCGAACACCGGGGAGCTGTTTTTT | CASSRDRAANTGELFF
TRBJ1-1 | TRBV6-5 | TRBD1 | many | TGTGCCAGCAGTTACGGGGACAGGCCCACTGAAGCTTTCTTT | CASSYGDRPTEAFF
TRBJ2-1 | TRBV7-2 | NA | many | TGTGCCAGCAGCTTAGAGGCAGTCCCCAATGAGCAGTTCTTC | CASSLEAVPNEQFF
TRBJ1-1 | TRBV28 | TRBD1 | many | TGTGCCAGCAGCTTTAGACTACAGGGACAGGGGTTGAACACTGAAGCTTTCTTT | CASSFRLQGQGLNTEAFF
TRBJ2-1 | TRBV20-1 | TRBD2 | NA | TGCAGTGCTCGAGGACTAGCGGAGTACAATGAGCAGTTCTTC | CSARGLAEYNEQFF
TRBJ1-5 | TRBV20-1 | NA | few | TGCAGTGCTACCACTTGGGGAAATCAGCCCCAGCATTTT | CSATTWGNQPQHF
TRBJ1-1 | TRBV29-1 | NA | NA | TGCAGCGTTGGAGCAGGGAGAGGGAACACTGAAGCTTTCTTT | CSVGAGRGNTEAFF
TRBJ1-2 | TRBV3-1 | TRBD1 | NA | TGTGCCAGCAGCCAAGTTCAGGGGGCGCAGGGCTATGGCTACACCTTC | CASSQVQGAQGYGYTF
TRBJ2-7 | TRBV7-9 | NA | few | TGTGCCAGCAGCACGACAGGATACGAGCAGTACTTC | CASSTTGYEQYF
TRBJ2-5 | TRBV19 | TRBD2 | few | TGTGCCAGTAGTTCCCCGGGACTAGCGGGGGCTCAAGAGACCCAGTACTTC | CASSSPGLAGAQETQYF
TRBJ2-7 | TRBV7-2 | NA | many | TGTGCCAGCAGCTTTCGGCAGGGGGGTACCTACGAGCAGTACTTC | CASSFRQGGTYEQYF
TRBJ1-4 | TRBV7-9 | NA | many | TGTGCCAGCAGCTTAGCTCAGAGGACTAATGAAAAACTGTTTTTT | CASSLAQRTNEKLFF
TRBJ2-1 | TRBV4-1 | NA | NA | TGCGCCAGCAGCCATGGACAGATCTCCTACAATGAGCAGTTCTTC | CASSHGQISYNEQFF
TRBJ2-1 | TRBV28 | TRBD2 | many | TGTGCCAGCAGTCGACTAGCGGGGAACTACAATGAGCAGTTCTTC | CASSRLAGNYNEQFF
TRBJ2-7 | TRBV7-8 | NA | NA | TGTGCCAGCAGCCCACGGGACGGAGGTGACGAGCAGTACTTC | CASSPRDGGDEQYF
TRBJ1-6 | TRBV11-2 | TRBD1 | many | TGTGCCAGCAGCTTATTCGGACAGGGGGCAAATAATTCACCCCTCCACTTT | CASSLFGQGANNSPLHF
TRBJ2-7 | TRBV23-1 | TRBD1 | few | TGCGCCAGCAGTCAACTAGGGCTTCGACAGGGGGCGAGCCCAATTACTTACGAGCAGTACTTC | CASSQLGLRQGASPITYEQYF
TRBJ2-7 | TRBV30 | TRBD2 | few | TGTGCCTGGAGTGGCGTAGCGGGAGTAGGCGAGCAGTACTTC | CAWSGVAGVGEQYF
TRBJ2-7 | TRBV7-2 | NA | many | TGTGCCAGCAGCGTACGGGGCGGGCTCTCCTACGAGCAGTACTTC | CASSVRGGLSYEQYF
TRBJ2-7 | TRBV7-2 | NA | many | TGTGCCAGCAGCCCCGACACTTACGAGCAGTACTTC | CASSPDTYEQYF
TRBJ1-2 | TRBV29-1 | TRBD1 | NA | TGCAGCGTTTTAGAGGGACAGGCGGCGGCAGGCTACACCTTC | CSVLEGQAAAGYTF
TRBJ1-1 | TRBV20-1 | TRBD1 | NA | TGCAGTGCTAGAGATCTGATGAGCGGGACAGGAGCTACCACTGAAGCTTTCTTT | CSARDLMSGTGATTEAFF
TRBJ2-1 | TRBV6-1 | TRBD1 | many | TGTGCCAGCAGGCCGACAGGGCCCTACTACAATGAGCAGTTCTTC | CASRPTGPYYNEQFF
TRBJ1-6 | TRBV10-2 | TRBD1 | NA | TGCGCCAGCAGTTCCACGACAGGGCACTCACCCCTCCACTTT | CASSSTTGHSPLHF
TRBJ1-1 | TRBV28 | TRBD1 | few | TGTGCCAGCAGTTCGGGACAGGGGGCGGCTTTCTTT | CASSSGQGAAFF
TRBJ2-1 | TRBV7-2 | TRBD2 | many | TGTGCCAGCAGCTTAGGCGGGAGTTCCTGGAATGAGCAGTTCTTC | CASSLGGSSWNEQFF
TRBJ1-1 | TRBV4-3 | TRBD1 | many | TGCGCCAGCAGCCAAGATTCACAGGGGGCTACTGAAGCTTTCTTT | CASSQDSQGATEAFF
TRBJ2-1 | TRBV11-3 | TRBD2 | many | TGTGCCAGCAGCTCAGTTATAGCGGGAGATTACAATGAGCAGTTCTTC | CASSSVIAGDYNEQFF